The 7 T cell receptor beta chains given below trace back to one sample, sequenced in a study of blood T cells in healthy people across ages. A second about 7 to 12 cycle PCR used barcoded and J-beta primers. TCRdb used MiXCR to reprocess the 5' RACE reads, holding one entry per CDR3 protein. The repertoire holds roughly 1.6 million distinct CDR3 sequences, about 31% seen once, with 11% in the top ten. The sequenced sample was blood. The receptors were gathered from a woman between 25 and 40 years old in good health.

This clonotype was detected only a few times. The rearrangement joins TRBV7-9 to TRBJ1-4; 9 bases fit TRBD1. V was pared by 5 bases and J by 0 bases, with 1 base of the junction left unmatched. This CDR3 is built from 15 residues. CDR1 is SEHNR and CDR2 is FQNEAQ in the germline V gene (reference sequence). The CDR3 DNA reads as TGTGCCAGCAGCGGGACAGGGTCAACTAATGAAAAACTGTTTTTT. Residues: CASSGTGSTNEKLFF.

This clonotype appeared a few times. The chain joins TRBV3-1 to TRBJ1-3; D gene unclear. CDR1 is LGHDT and CDR2 is YNNKEL in the germline V gene (reference sequence). This CDR3 is built from 13 residues. The V gene lost 3 bases and the J gene lost 9 bases, with 12 bases spanning the gap. CDR3 nucleotide sequence: TGTGCCAGCAGCCAGACGCGGTATAGCACCATATATTTT. Translated: CASSQTRYSTIYF.

The chain uses TRBV2 and TRBJ2-3; 8 bases map to TRBD2. Trimming cost V 2 bases and J 3 bases; bases outside gene matches: 7. The CDR3 spans 16 residues. Germline CDR1 is SNHLY and CDR2 is FYNNEI. The CDR3 nucleotides are TGTGCCAGCAGTGAAACTAGCGGTTTCGGGACAGATACGCAGTATTTT. It is translated as CASSETSGFGTDTQYF.

This clonotype occurred a few times. The chain is built from TRBV20-1 and TRBJ2-7; the D gene is possibly TRBD1 (6 bases). The CDR3 spans 14 residues. From germline, CDR1 is DFQATT and CDR2 SNEGSKA (reference sequence). V was clipped by 8 bases and J by 2 bases, with 19 bases between them. DNA of the CDR3: TGCAGTAGGTCCCAGGGGCGCCCCCCCTACGAGCAGTACTTC. Translation gives CSRSQGRPPYEQYF.

J is TRBJ2-7 and V is TRBV18, with 8 positions matching TRBD1. Trimming at V came to 6 bases and at J to 4 bases, leaving 11 bases not matched to a gene. CDR1 and CDR2 (germline): KGHSH, LQKENI. The CDR3 is 15 amino acids. The CDR3 region has the DNA TGTGCCAGCTCGCCGACCCAGGGGGCTGGTTACGAGCAGTACTTC. This translates into CASSPTQGAGYEQYF. The variable domain in full, with the rest retrieved from reference TRBV18 and TRBJ2-7, is NAGVMQNPRHLVRRRGQEARLRCSPMKGHSHVYWYRQLPEEGLKFMVYLQKENIIDESGMPKERFSAEFPKEGPSILRIQQVVRGDSAAYFCASSPTQGAGYEQYFGPGTRLTVT.

This clonotype was seen a few times. The rearrangement uses TRBV12-3 or TRBV12-4 and TRBJ1-2, with 12 nucleotides matching TRBD1. After removal of 5 bases from V and 8 bases from J, the junction contained 9 bases not matched to a gene. The CDR3 extends over 15 amino acids. The CDR3 loop is CASSRTGTGGGGYTF. DNA for the CDR3: TGTGCCAGCAGTCGCACCGGGACAGGGGGCGGGGGCTACACCTTC.

This clonotype was observed a few times. The chain carries TRBV2 and TRBJ2-1, with TRBD2 matching 10 bases. V was clipped by 6 bases and J by 9 bases; unmatched bases: 8. This CDR3 spans 14 amino acids. CDR1 is SNHLY and CDR2 is FYNNEI in the germline V gene. Here the CDR3 DNA reads TGTGCCAGCAGGCCTAGCGGGAGCTCGGGTGAGCAGTTCTTC. This encodes CASRPSGSSGEQFF.